The 8 T cell receptor beta chains listed next were all sequenced from one sample in a study of blood T cell repertoires in COVID-19. Method: immunoSEQ multiplex PCR; TCRdb's copy keeps in-frame clones and lacks some. There are about 400,000 clones in the sample; more than 85% occur only once, and 4% to 4.5% lies in the top ten. The sequencing input was peripheral blood. The receptors originated from a woman between 25 and 40 years old with acute or convalescent COVID-19.

The CDR3 nucleotides are TGTGCCAGCAGATACGGAACCGGGTCGGGCGAGCAGTACTTC. Protein sequence: CASRYGTGSGEQYF. V usage is TRBV3-1 (or the pseudogene TRBV3-2) and J usage is TRBJ2-7; no firm D call. This CDR3 has 14 residues. Germline lookup yields CDR1 LGHDT and CDR2 YNNKEL (reference sequence). With 6 bases removed from V and 6 bases from J, the gap between germline ends came to 18 bases.

The rearrangement links TRBV7-3 to TRBJ2-6; D possibly corresponds to TRBD2 (5 bases). Germline V lookup: CDR1 SGHTA, CDR2 FQGTGA. The CDR3 length is 16 residues. Trimming shortened V by 3 bases and J by 0 bases, and 9 bases separated the two germline ends. Here the CDR3 DNA reads TGTGCCAGCAGCTTGACTGGGAGCTCTGGGGCCAACGTCCTGACTTTC. Its translation is CASSLTGSSGANVLTF.

The chain employs TRBV9 and TRBJ2-3; TRBD2 matches 10 bases. J lost 0 bases, V lost 3 bases, and 4 bases had no gene match. Looked up from germline, CDR1 is SGDLS and CDR2 is YYNGEE. This CDR3 has 16 amino acids. CDR3 in amino acids: CASSGLAGESTDTQYF. CDR3 coding DNA: TGTGCCAGCAGCGGTCTAGCGGGGGAAAGCACAGATACGCAGTATTTT.

The chain links TRBV5-6 to TRBJ1-5; 7 bases map to TRBD1. CDR1 and CDR2 from the germline V gene are SGHDT and YYEEEE. V lost 2 bases, J lost 4 bases, and 3 bases stayed unmatched. This CDR3 spans 14 amino acids. The CDR3 sequence: CASSFQGGNQPQHF. Here the CDR3 DNA reads TGTGCCAGCAGCTTCCAGGGGGGAAATCAGCCCCAGCATTTT. Combining the CDR3 with reference TRBV5-6 and TRBJ1-5 gives the whole variable domain DAGVTQSPTHLIKTRGQQVTLRCSPKSGHDTVSWYQQALGQGPQFIFQYYEEEERQRGNFPDRFSGHQFPNYSSELNVNALLLGDSALYLCASSFQGGNQPQHFGDGTRLSIL.

This chain uses TRBV11-3 with TRBJ1-2; D ambiguous. The V and J ends lost 3 bases and 3 bases respectively, with 5 bases between them. Germline lookup yields CDR1 SGHNT and CDR2 YENEEA. The CDR3 runs to 12 residues. CDR3 DNA sequence: TGTGCCAGCAGCTTGGGCGACTATGGCTACACCTTC. Translating gives CASSLGDYGYTF.

On this clone: One junction end does not reproduce the germline sequence, and a read error may be involved. The chain recombines TRBV3-1 (or the pseudogene TRBV3-2) with TRBJ2-3; 11 nucleotides line up with TRBD2. From germline, CDR1 is LGHDT and CDR2 YNNKEL (reference sequence). This CDR3 region has 11 residues. The CDR3 loop is CASSQLGLAVF. CDR3 in DNA: TGTGCCAGCAGCCAGTTGGGACTAGCGGTATTT.

The CDR3 bases are TGTGCCAGCAGCGCTTGCGCTCCGCCCCTGACCTACGAGCAGTACTTC. Translating gives CASSACAPPLTYEQYF. The chain joins TRBV12-1 to TRBJ2-7; the DNA was not compared with TRBD2, the D call given in the table. TRBV12-1 is tagged as a pseudogene. This CDR3 comprises 16 residues.

The chain carries TRBV2 and TRBJ1-1, with D possibly being TRBD1 (5 bases). This CDR3 has 14 residues. CDR1 and CDR2 from the germline V gene are SNHLY and FYNNEI. V gave up 4 bases and J gave up 5 bases, with 14 bases separating them. In DNA, the CDR3 is TGTGCCAGCAGTGGGGGAGGGGCTTTTACTGAAGCTTTCTTT. Amino acids: CASSGGGAFTEAFF. Using reference TRBV2 and TRBJ1-1 for the parts outside the CDR3, the full variable domain is EPEVTQTPSHQVTQMGQEVILRCVPISNHLYFYWYRQILGQKVEFLVSFYNNEISEKSEIFDDQFSVERPDGSNFTLKIRSTKLEDSAMYFCASSGGGAFTEAFFGQGTRLTVV.